These 24 T cell receptor beta chains originate from one sample sequenced in a study of T-cell memory formation after mild COVID-19. TCRdb reprocessed the 5' RACE reads via MiXCR and lists one record per CDR3 protein. In the table there are 160,000 or so distinct CDR3 sequences, around a third of which are singletons. The sequencing sample was made of PBMCs or a T cell subset sorted from them (not recorded which). All receptors derive from an adult woman who had mild COVID-19 (a few samples of this study predate the infection). Cell type and time point are not known.

This chain joins TRBV12-3 or TRBV12-4 and TRBJ1-5; possibly TRBD1 for D (5 bases). This CDR3 is built from 13 residues. The V gene lost 6 bases and the J gene lost 7 bases, with 13 bases spanning the gap. In DNA, the CDR3 is TGTGCCAGCAGGGGGACCTCAGGGCAGCCCCAGCATTTT. Residues: CASRGTSGQPQHF.

The V call is TRBV27, the J call TRBJ1-6; 7 nucleotides match TRBD1. The length of the CDR3 is 14 residues. Germline CDR1 is MNHEY and CDR2 is SMNVEV (reference sequence). The junction had 3 bases not matched to a gene; V was cut back by 5 bases and J by 5 bases. CDR3 region: CASSLTGDNSPLHF. As DNA, the CDR3 is TGTGCCAGCAGTCTCACAGGGGATAATTCACCCCTCCACTTT.

This clonotype has only a few counts. J is TRBJ2-1 and V is TRBV7-6; D is possibly TRBD2 (6 bases). The V and J ends lost 5 bases and 7 bases respectively, with 9 bases between them. Germline-derived CDR1 and CDR2 are SGHVS and FNYEAQ. The CDR3 is 12 residues long. The CDR3 region is CASSQLANEQFF. CDR3 DNA sequence: TGTGCCAGCAGCCAACTAGCTAATGAGCAGTTCTTC.

The chain carries TRBV6-2 or TRBV6-3 and TRBJ2-1; TRBD2 matches 12 bases. CDR1 MNHEY and CDR2 SVGEGT come from the germline V gene. The CDR3 contains 19 residues. J gave up 1 base and V 2 bases, and 9 bases lay outside the gene matches. CDR3 protein: CASSYPTSGRRSSYNEQFF. DNA for the CDR3: TGTGCCAGCAGTTACCCGACTAGCGGGAGAAGGAGTTCCTACAATGAGCAGTTCTTC.

This chain uses TRBV7-2 with TRBJ1-1; a possible D gene is TRBD1 (5 bases). Germline V gene data show CDR1 as SGHTA and CDR2 as FQGNSA. The germline V and J ends were trimmed by 1 base and 6 bases, with 12 bases remaining between them. The length of the CDR3 is 14 residues. Here the CDR3 reads CASSLGWAGSEAFF. The CDR3 DNA follows: TGTGCCAGCAGCTTAGGATGGGCAGGGTCTGAAGCTTTCTTT.

The chain employs TRBV27 and TRBJ2-3; D perhaps matches TRBD1 (6 bases). Germline V gives CDR1 MNHEY, CDR2 SMNVEV (reference sequence). V was pared by 2 bases and J by 4 bases, with 13 bases between. This CDR3 contains 15 residues. CDR3 sequence: CASSLQGRPPDTQYF. The CDR3 DNA is TGTGCCAGCAGTTTACAGGGGCGCCCACCAGATACGCAGTATTTT.

This clonotype was seen a handful of times. The chain is built from TRBV7-2 and TRBJ2-1; D may be TRBD2 (6 bases). With 4 bases removed from V and 7 bases from J, the gap between germline ends came to 17 bases. The V gene's germline CDR1 is SGHTA and CDR2 FQGNSA. This CDR3 spans 15 amino acids. In DNA, the CDR3 is TGTGCCAGCAGCTCGCGGGGTGTCGCCAATAATGAGCAGTTCTTC. Protein: CASSSRGVANNEQFF.

The chain has TRBV30 and TRBJ1-3; D gene ambiguous. Trimming left V 4 bases short and J 2 bases short, with 6 bases between. Germline loops: CDR1 GTSNPN, CDR2 SVGIG (reference sequence). The CDR3 has 12 amino acids. The CDR3 nucleotides are TGTGCCTGGAAGCGGGCTGGAAACACCATATATTTT. Its translation is CAWKRAGNTIYF.

The chain combines TRBV20-1 with TRBJ2-2; the D gene is possibly TRBD1 (6 bases). The CDR3 has 16 amino acids. The germline CDR1 and CDR2 sequences are DFQATT and SNEGSKA (reference sequence). The V end was cut by 1 base, the J end by 5 bases, with 17 bases between. The CDR3 protein is CSARAIQGSITGELFF. The CDR3 DNA reads as TGCAGTGCTAGAGCAATCCAGGGGTCGATAACCGGGGAGCTGTTTTTT.

There are many counts of this clonotype. The chain combines TRBV29-1 with TRBJ1-5; D perhaps matches TRBD1 (6 bases). Germline V CDR1 and CDR2: SQVTM, ANQGSEA. The CDR3 runs 13 residues. Trimming removed 7 bases at V and 4 bases at J, with 14 bases between. The CDR3 DNA sequence: TGCAGCGCCGGAAGGGGGGGGAATCAGCCCCAGCATTTT. Translated, it gives CSAGRGGNQPQHF.

V usage is TRBV24-1 and J usage is TRBJ2-2, with D unclear. CDR3 size: 14 residues. The V and J ends lost 0 bases and 7 bases respectively, with 8 bases between them. CDR1 and CDR2 (germline): KGHDR, SFDVKD. Written as DNA, the CDR3 is TGTGCCACCAGTGATTTGCCGGTTGGCGGGGAGCTGTTTTTT. It is translated as CATSDLPVGGELFF.

This clonotype turned up a few times. This sequence joins TRBV7-2 and TRBJ2-5; D unresolved. Trimming shortened V by 2 bases and J by 1 base, and 8 bases separated the two germline ends. Germline loops: CDR1 SGHTA, CDR2 FQGNSA. CDR3 size: 14 residues. This CDR3 is CASSLTLSQETQYF. The CDR3 region has the DNA TGTGCCAGCAGCTTAACTCTCAGCCAAGAGACCCAGTACTTC.

This clonotype was recorded a few times. The genes are TRBV7-9 and TRBJ2-1; maybe TRBD2 (5 bases). Germline V gene sequence: CDR1 SEHNR, CDR2 FQNEAQ (reference sequence). This CDR3 region has 16 residues. V shed 5 bases and J shed 1 base, with 15 bases lying between them. The CDR3 region is CASSPTGSRSYNEQFF. CDR3 DNA sequence: TGTGCCAGCAGCCCAACGGGGAGCAGGTCCTACAATGAGCAGTTCTTC. The full variable domain, with the rest looked up from reference TRBV7-9 and TRBJ2-1, is DTGVSQNPRHKITKRGQNVTFRCDPISEHNRLYWYRQTLGQGPEFLTYFQNEAQLEKSRLLSDRFSAERPKGSFSTLEIQRTEQGDSAMYLCASSPTGSRSYNEQFFGPGTRLTVL.

This clonotype occurred a few times. The chain uses TRBV24-1 and TRBJ2-2; 11 positions agree with TRBD2. The V and J ends lost 2 bases and 5 bases, in that order; junction bases with no gene match: 9. Germline V gene data show CDR1 as KGHDR and CDR2 as SFDVKD. The CDR3 runs to 18 residues. The CDR3 sequence is CATSDSKLAGAVTGELFF. The CDR3 region has the DNA TGTGCCACCAGTGATTCCAAACTAGCGGGAGCAGTTACCGGGGAGCTGTTTTTT.

This clonotype was counted a few times. The rearrangement joins TRBV6-6 to TRBJ2-5; 10 nucleotides agree with TRBD2. The V gene's germline CDR1 is MNHNY and CDR2 SVGAGI (reference sequence). CDR3 length: 14 residues. Trimming cost V 8 bases and J 1 base; bases outside gene matches: 4. The CDR3, as DNA: TGTGCCAGCGTGCCTAGCGGGGGCCAAGAGACCCAGTACTTC. This gives the protein CASVPSGGQETQYF.

The genes are TRBV5-1 and TRBJ1-1; D gene ambiguous. Germline V gives CDR1 SGHRS, CDR2 YFSETQ. Trimming took off 0 bases at V and 8 bases at J, with 8 bases between the two ends. This CDR3 contains 12 residues. CDR3 coding DNA: TGCGCCAGCAGCTTGGAGGTGGGGGAAGCTTTCTTT. It yields the protein CASSLEVGEAFF. Using reference TRBV5-1 and TRBJ1-1 for the parts outside the CDR3, the full variable domain is KAGVTQTPRYLIKTRGQQVTLSCSPISGHRSVSWYQQTPGQGLQFLFEYFSETQRNKGNFPGRFSGRQFSNSRSEMNVSTLELGDSALYLCASSLEVGEAFFGQGTRLTVV.

The rearrangement joins TRBV29-1 to TRBJ1-2; D remains unclear. CDR1 is SQVTM, CDR2 ANQGSEA, per germline. V was pared by 7 bases and J by 4 bases, with 16 bases between. There are 13 residues in the CDR3. The CDR3: CSAVEEVSYGYTF. CDR3 bases: TGCAGCGCCGTAGAAGAGGTGTCCTATGGCTACACCTTC.

This clonotype was counted a few times. This chain joins TRBV6-5 and TRBJ1-2; no clear D gene. The CDR3 is made up of 15 amino acids. Germline V gene lookup returns CDR1 MNHEY and CDR2 SVGAGI. V gave up 2 bases and J gave up 8 bases, with 18 bases separating them. CDR3 in DNA: TGTGCCAGCAGTTACCGGTTCGTCGGGGTGGACGGCTACACCTTC. Translated, it gives CASSYRFVGVDGYTF.

This rearrangement joins TRBV10-3 to TRBJ2-5; weak D call: TRBD1 (5 bases). The length of the CDR3 is 17 residues. V lost 2 bases, J lost 2 bases, and 18 bases lay in between. The germline V gene encodes CDR1 ENHRY and CDR2 SYGVKD. CDR3 sequence reads: CAISEPPSKGFQETQYF. CDR3 DNA: TGTGCCATCAGTGAGCCCCCCTCTAAGGGGTTTCAAGAGACCCAGTACTTC.

This clonotype was detected a few times. V gene TRBV7-9 combines with J gene TRBJ1-5, with 9 bases lining up with TRBD1. This CDR3 contains 15 residues. Trimming removed 6 bases from V and 6 bases from J; junction bases left unmatched: 9. The germline V gene has CDR1 SEHNR and CDR2 FQNEAQ (reference sequence). Here the CDR3 reads CASSLQGADGQPQHF. CDR3 nucleotide sequence: TGTGCCAGCAGTTTACAGGGGGCGGATGGTCAGCCCCAGCATTTT.

The chain uses TRBV6-5 and TRBJ1-5; possible D gene TRBD1, 5 bases. Trimming left V 8 bases short and J 1 base short, with 9 bases between. CDR1 and CDR2 from the germline V gene are MNHEY and SVGAGI. The CDR3 runs 13 residues. CDR3 loop: CASGAGSNQPQHF. The DNA for the CDR3 is TGTGCCAGCGGGGCGGGAAGCAATCAGCCCCAGCATTTT.

V usage is TRBV6-5 and J usage is TRBJ2-7; 10 bases align to TRBD1. J gave up 4 bases and V 4 bases, and 7 bases lay outside the gene matches. The germline V gene encodes CDR1 MNHEY and CDR2 SVGAGI. The CDR3 loop spans 15 amino acids. CDR3 region: CASSLRGTGAYEQYF. The CDR3 coding sequence is TGTGCCAGCAGTTTACGGGGGACAGGGGCTTACGAGCAGTACTTC.

This clonotype was found many times. The V and J genes are TRBV7-2 and TRBJ2-7; D is unresolved. This CDR3 region has 13 residues. The V and J ends lost 5 bases and 2 bases respectively, with 10 bases between them. Germline lookup yields CDR1 SGHTA and CDR2 FQGNSA. The CDR3: CASSEVGAYEQYF. In DNA form, the CDR3 reads TGTGCCAGCAGCGAGGTCGGAGCCTACGAGCAGTACTTC.

This clonotype was recorded a few times. This chain uses TRBV14 with TRBJ1-6; tentative D call: TRBD1 (6 bases). The length of the CDR3 is 14 residues. V was clipped by 2 bases and J by 8 bases, with 10 bases between them. The V gene's germline CDR1 is SGHDN and CDR2 FVKESK. CDR3 DNA sequence: TGTGCCAGCAGCCAAATTCAGGGGTATTCACCCCTCCACTTT. Its translation is CASSQIQGYSPLHF. Based on the CDR3 plus reference TRBV14 and TRBJ1-6, the full variable domain is EAGVTQFPSHSVIEKGQTVTLRCDPISGHDNLYWYRRVMGKEIKFLLHFVKESKQDESGMPNNRFLAERTGGTYSTLKVQPAELEDSGVYFCASSQIQGYSPLHFGNGTRLTVT.